A selection of T cell receptor beta chains follows, all from one sample in a study of control samples from healthy donors and cancer patients. Produced via immunoSEQ multiplex PCR; TCRdb's table is partial and in-frame only. The sample lists under 130,000 clones, about 89% seen once, with 15% to 20% in the top ten. The specimen sequenced was PBMCs. Receptor source: a man between 60 and 70 years old with lung cancer. Each CDR3 is given with its conserved first and last residue. A D gene is named only where the DNA matches it firmly. Rows may omit the clone size; those that give it use once, few, many or a size class.

>-|-|TRBJ2-5|TRBV5-1
CASSGRRGPQETQYF
TGCGCCAGCAGCGGGCGGCGGGGGCCTCAGGAGACCCAGTACTTC
>-|TRBD1|TRBJ2-2|TRBV5-1
CASSVDRGQGELFF
TGCGCCAGCAGTGTTGACAGGGGGCAAGGGGAGCTGTTTTTT
>-|-|TRBJ2-1|TRBV20-1
CSASGGGGGWGEQFF
TGCAGTGCTAGTGGGGGAGGGGGCGGATGGGGTGAGCAGTTCTTC
>few|-|TRBJ1-2|TRBV5-1
CASSVASANYGYTF
TGCGCCAGCAGCGTGGCCTCCGCTAACTATGGCTACACCTTC
>few|-|TRBJ2-2|TRBV29-1
CSPCSGTNTGELFF
TGCAGCCCCTGCTCCGGGACGAACACCGGGGAGCTGTTTTTT
>few|-|TRBJ1-6|TRBV9
CASSVGGAYNSPLHF
TGTGCCAGCAGCGTAGGGGGGGCCTATAATTCACCCCTCCACTTT
>-|TRBD1|TRBJ1-2|TRBV4-1
CASSQYLSPDRNYGYTF
TGCGCCAGCAGCCAGTACCTTTCCCCGGACAGGAACTATGGCTACACCTTC
>-|-|TRBJ1-4|TRBV5-1
CASSLTQVNEKLFF
TGCGCCAGCAGCTTGACACAGGTTAATGAAAAACTGTTTTTT
>-|TRBD1|TRBJ2-1|TRBV5-1
CASSLGQGEYNEQFF
TGCGCCAGCAGCTTAGGACAGGGGGAATACAATGAGCAGTTCTTC
>-|-|TRBJ1-1|TRBV27
CASSFRYPNTEAFF
TGTGCCAGCAGTTTTCGGTACCCGAACACTGAAGCTTTCTTT
>-|-|TRBJ2-6|TRBV4-1
CASSQEVISSGANVLTF
TGCGCCAGCAGCCAAGAGGTTATCAGCTCTGGGGCCAACGTCCTGACTTTC
>-|-|TRBJ2-4|TRBV19
CASSPSRDLMYF
TGTGCCAGTAGTCCCTCTAGGGACTTAATGTACTTC
>-|-|TRBJ1-4|TRBV5-1
CASSKGSATNEKLFF
TGCGCCAGCAGCAAGGGCTCGGCAACTAATGAAAAACTGTTTTTT
>-|-|TRBJ2-2|TRBV7-8
CARGEDTGELFF
TGTGCTCGGGGCGAGGACACCGGGGAGCTGTTTTTT
>-|-|TRBJ1-1|TRBV30
CAWSPEGPRTEAFF
TGTGCCTGGAGTCCAGAAGGACCCCGTACTGAAGCTTTCTTT
>-|-|TRBJ1-1|TRBV19
CASSIPGKNTEAFF
TGTGCCAGTAGTATTCCAGGGAAGAACACTGAAGCTTTCTTT
>-|-|TRBJ1-1|TRBV5-1
CASSLDGLNTEAFF
TGCGCCAGCAGCTTGGACGGGTTGAACACTGAAGCTTTCTTT
>-|-|TRBJ1-3|TRBV10-3
CATGPAHSGNTIYF
TGTGCCACGGGTCCGGCCCACTCTGGAAACACCATATATTTT
>-|-|TRBJ1-1|TRBV5-6
CASSLVDRQNTEAFF
TGTGCCAGCAGCTTGGTCGACAGGCAGAACACTGAAGCTTTCTTT
>-|TRBD1|TRBJ1-2|TRBV5-6
CASSTSIQGVVYGYTF
TGTGCCAGCAGCACCTCTATACAGGGGGTAGTCTATGGCTACACCTTC
>-|TRBD2|TRBJ2-5|TRBV27
CASSLNSGVSFAETQYF
TGTGCCAGCAGTCTTAATAGCGGGGTCTCGTTTGCCGAGACCCAGTACTTC
>-|-|TRBJ2-7|TRBV6-5
CASSSTASPYEQYF
TGTGCCAGCAGTTCTACAGCGAGCCCCTACGAGCAGTACTTC
>-|-|TRBJ1-5|TRBV30
CAWSSRRVVSSNQPQHF
TGTGCCTGGAGTTCCCGCCGGGTAGTGAGTAGCAATCAGCCCCAGCATTTT
>-|-|TRBJ1-2|TRBV7-9
CASSQSGVFGYTF
TGTGCCAGCAGCCAATCAGGGGTATTTGGCTACACCTTC
>-|TRBD2|TRBJ2-1|TRBV2
CASSERREFYNEQFF
TGTGCCAGCAGTGAAAGGCGGGAGTTCTACAATGAGCAGTTCTTC
>-|-|TRBJ2-1|TRBV5-1
CASSLGVTGSNEQFF
TGCGCCAGCAGCTTGGGTGTCACAGGGTCCAATGAGCAGTTCTTC
>few|-|TRBJ2-6|TRBV18
CASSPGTWANVLTF
TGTGCCAGCTCACCGGGGACCTGGGCCAACGTCCTGACTTTC
>-|-|TRBJ1-2|TRBV2
CASSHPGYTF
TGTGCCAGCAGTCACCCTGGCTACACCTTC
>-|TRBD1|TRBJ2-1|TRBV19
CASSKGAGQGADEQFF
TGTGCCAGTAGTAAGGGGGCGGGACAGGGGGCAGATGAGCAGTTCTTC
>-|TRBD1|TRBJ1-5|TRBV27
CASSGQGLGSNQPQHF
TGTGCCAGCAGTGGACAGGGTCTGGGGAGCAATCAGCCCCAGCATTTT
>-|-|TRBJ1-6|TRBV5-1
CASSSGQQYDSPLHF
TGCGCCAGCAGCTCAGGACAGCAGTATGATTCACCCCTCCACTTT
>few|TRBD1|TRBJ1-5|TRBV3-1/TRBV3-2
CASGTGRNQPQHF
TGTGCCAGCGGGACAGGGCGCAATCAGCCCCAGCATTTT
>-|TRBD1|TRBJ2-2|TRBV9
CASSVIDRGKTGELFF
TGTGCCAGCAGCGTTATTGACAGGGGAAAAACCGGGGAGCTGTTTTTT
>once|TRBD1|TRBJ1-2|TRBV27
CASSLSQTGGNGYTF
TGTGCCAGCAGTTTATCACAAACAGGGGGAAATGGCTACACCTTC
>few|-|TRBJ2-6|TRBV7-9
CASSPSGANVLTF
TGTGCCAGCAGCCCCTCTGGGGCCAACGTCCTGACTTTC
>-|-|TRBJ2-5|TRBV24-1
CATSPREGQETQYF
TGTGCCACCAGCCCGAGGGAAGGGCAAGAGACCCAGTACTTC
>-|-|TRBJ2-1|TRBV27
CASSRKLGGETGNEQFF
TGTGCCAGCAGCCGAAAACTAGGAGGGGAGACGGGCAATGAGCAGTTCTTC
>-|-|TRBJ1-2|TRBV7-2
CASSPGVGPNYGYTF
TGTGCCAGCAGCCCCGGAGTGGGACCGAACTATGGCTACACCTTC
>-|TRBD1|TRBJ1-6|TRBV3-1/TRBV3-2
CASLGQLNSPLHF
TGTGCCAGCCTGGGACAGCTTAATTCACCCCTCCACTTT
>-|TRBD2|TRBJ2-5|TRBV5-1
CASSLGGLAGTQETQYF
TGCGCCAGCAGCTTGGGAGGGCTAGCGGGGACCCAAGAGACCCAGTACTTC
>-|TRBD1|TRBJ1-2|TRBV5-1
CASSLGGNAGTGSNYGYTF
TGCGCCAGCAGCTTGGGGGGGAATGCAGGGACAGGATCTAACTATGGCTACACCTTC
>-|-|TRBJ2-1|TRBV6-4
CASRRTVGNNEQFF
TGTGCCAGCAGGAGGACAGTTGGGAACAATGAGCAGTTCTTC